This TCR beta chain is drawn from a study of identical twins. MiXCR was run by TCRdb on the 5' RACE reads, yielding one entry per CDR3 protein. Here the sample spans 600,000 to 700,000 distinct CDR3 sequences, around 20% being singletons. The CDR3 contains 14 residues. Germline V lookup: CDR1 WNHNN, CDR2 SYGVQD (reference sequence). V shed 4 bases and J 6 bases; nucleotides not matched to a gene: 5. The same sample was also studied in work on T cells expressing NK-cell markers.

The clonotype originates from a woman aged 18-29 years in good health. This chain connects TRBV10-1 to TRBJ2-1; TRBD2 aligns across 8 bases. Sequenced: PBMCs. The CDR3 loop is CASSAAGVFNEQFF. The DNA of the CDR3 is TGCGCCAGCAGTGCAGCGGGGGTATTCAATGAGCAGTTCTTC.